Shown below are 27 T cell receptor beta chains from a single sample sequenced in a study of cytomegalovirus exposure and HLA in healthy donors. PCR amplification relied on 60 Vbeta primers (plus 13 Jbeta primers). The repertoire was sequenced with immunoSEQ multiplex PCR; TCRdb's copy has only in-frame clones and lacks some. The profile shows over 150,000 clones, about four fifths of them singletons. The sample was PBMCs. The receptor source for this set is a male donor in good health and CMV-seropositive.

V and J are TRBV27 and TRBJ2-1; 7 nucleotides align to TRBD1. The CDR3 spans 14 residues. V trimming: 4 bases; J trimming: 3 bases; junction bases outside the gene matches: 3. Germline CDR1 and CDR2: MNHEY and SMNVEV (reference sequence). CDR3 sequence reads: CASSYGTDYNEQFF. DNA of the CDR3: TGTGCCAGCAGTTACGGGACAGACTACAATGAGCAGTTCTTC.

V is TRBV5-6 and J is TRBJ1-5; 8 bases match TRBD1. Germline lookup yields CDR1 SGHDT and CDR2 YYEEEE. The V and J ends lost 0 bases and 0 bases, in that order; junction bases with no gene match: 5. This CDR3 region has 17 residues. CDR3 nucleotides: TGTGCCAGCAGCTTGGCGGGACAGGAGATTAGCAATCAGCCCCAGCATTTT. Translation gives CASSLAGQEISNQPQHF.

The CDR3 nucleotides read TGTGCCAGTATTCGCGGGGCTGAAGCTTTCTTT. This encodes CASIRGAEAFF. J is TRBJ1-1 and V is TRBV19; D not certain. CDR3 length: 11 residues. CDR1 and CDR2 (germline): LNHDA, SQIVND (reference sequence). Trimming removed 7 bases from V and 6 bases from J, with 9 bases in between.

The chain joins TRBV11-2 to TRBJ1-2; TRBD1 aligns across 7 bases. V lost 1 base and J lost 5; bases outside the gene matches: 10. This CDR3 contains 16 residues. Germline-derived CDR1 and CDR2 are SGHAT and FQNNGV. The CDR3 DNA follows: TGTGCCAGCAGCTTAGTGACAGGGAGCCTTCTATATGGCTACACCTTC. Its protein product is CASSLVTGSLLYGYTF.

The chain couples TRBV4-3 to TRBJ2-2, with D perhaps TRBD2 (5 bases). This CDR3 region has 18 residues. V lost 0 bases to trimming and J lost 6 bases, with 20 bases between them. Germline V gene sequence: CDR1 LGHNA, CDR2 YSLEER. CDR3 sequence: CASSQDPSLSGGAGELFF. The CDR3 nucleotides read TGCGCCAGCAGCCAAGACCCTTCCCTAAGCGGAGGAGCCGGGGAGCTGTTTTTT.

The sample holds one count of this clone. The V and J genes are TRBV15 and TRBJ1-2, with D tentatively TRBD1 (5 bases). V lost 4 bases to trimming and J lost 1 base, with 7 bases between them. There are 13 residues in the CDR3. The germline gives CDR1 LNHNV, CDR2 YYDKDF (reference sequence). As DNA, the CDR3 is TGTGCCACCAGCAAAGACAGTAACTATGGCTACACCTTC. It specifies CATSKDSNYGYTF.

The chain joins TRBV10-3 to TRBJ2-2, with 9 bases identical to TRBD1. Looked up from germline, CDR1 is ENHRY and CDR2 is SYGVKD. This CDR3 is built from 13 residues. V gave up 8 bases and J gave up 7 bases; unmatched junction bases: 5. The CDR3 region is CAIRDREDGELFF. As DNA, the CDR3 is TGTGCCATCCGGGACAGGGAGGACGGGGAGCTGTTTTTT.

This chain links TRBV13 with TRBJ2-3, with D possibly TRBD2 on 7 matching bases. CDR1 and CDR2 (germline): PRHDT, FYEKMQ (reference sequence). V was trimmed by 5 bases and J by 3 bases, leaving 12 bases between them. The CDR3 has 14 amino acids. The CDR3 spells CASSGGRGTDTQYF. For the CDR3, the DNA is TGTGCCAGCAGCGGGGGGAGGGGGACAGATACGCAGTATTTT.

The J gene is TRBJ1-3, the V gene TRBV5-1; the D is unclear. This CDR3 region has 16 residues. Germline CDR1 reads SGHRS; CDR2 reads YFSETQ. Trimming shortened V by 0 bases and J by 4 bases, and 14 bases separated the two germline ends. CDR3: CASSLGARAVGNTIYF. CDR3 bases: TGCGCCAGCAGCTTGGGAGCGAGAGCGGTAGGAAACACCATATATTTT.

The chain combines TRBV5-6 with TRBJ2-7; maybe TRBD1 (7 bases). V was pared by 1 base and J by 2 bases, with 16 bases between. Germline assignment: CDR1 SGHDT and CDR2 YYEEEE. This CDR3 has 16 residues. CDR3 protein: CASSLRRDSYPYEQYF. In DNA, the CDR3 is TGTGCCAGCAGCTTGCGGCGGGACAGTTACCCCTACGAGCAGTACTTC.

The V call is TRBV20-1, the J call TRBJ1-1, with D maybe TRBD1 (6 bases). V was shortened by 3 bases and J by 6 bases, with 8 bases between the two germline ends. The CDR3 totals 11 residues. Germline CDR1 DFQATT, CDR2 SNEGSKA (reference sequence). For the CDR3, the DNA is TGCAGTGCTAGTTGGGGGCCTGAAGCTTTCTTT. The encoded protein is CSASWGPEAFF.

The J gene is TRBJ2-7, the V gene TRBV7-9; 7 bases match TRBD1. The CDR3 length is 15 residues. Unmatched junction bases numbered 14, after V lost 5 bases and J lost 7 bases. CDR1 is SEHNR, CDR2 FQNEAQ, per germline (reference sequence). CDR3 protein: CASSPRPDRVKEQYF. The CDR3, as DNA: TGTGCCAGCAGCCCCCGGCCCGACAGGGTGAAAGAGCAGTACTTC.

This clone was picked up a small number of times. The rearrangement uses TRBV6-1 and TRBJ2-5; 8 positions match TRBD1. CDR3 size: 20 residues. Per the germline V gene, CDR1 is MNHNS and CDR2 is SASEGT. The V segment lost 3 bases and the J segment 7 bases; nucleotides outside the gene matches: 25. CDR3 region: CASSDTPGQVPSRNTWTQYF. In nucleotides, the CDR3 is TGTGCCAGCAGTGATACGCCGGGACAGGTCCCATCCCGTAATACTTGGACCCAGTACTTC.

The V call is TRBV7-9, the J call TRBJ2-7; D might be TRBD2 (6 bases). Trimming removed 5 bases at V and 2 bases at J, with 19 bases between. This CDR3 region has 16 residues. Germline V lookup: CDR1 SEHNR, CDR2 FQNEAQ (reference sequence). This CDR3 reads CASSPQDYEPPYEQYF. The DNA of the CDR3 is TGTGCCAGCAGCCCACAGGACTACGAACCGCCCTACGAGCAGTACTTC.

This clone was recorded a few times. The J gene is TRBJ2-7, the V gene TRBV7-9; 7 nucleotides line up with TRBD2. Germline CDR1 is SEHNR and CDR2 is FQNEAQ (reference sequence). This CDR3 has 14 amino acids. Losses at the gene ends were 1 base for V and 7 bases for J; bases not matched to a gene: 7. CDR3 DNA sequence: TGTGCCAGCAGCTTAGATGTGGCCGGGGGGGAGCAGTACTTC. Protein sequence: CASSLDVAGGEQYF.

This clone was counted once. The chain joins TRBV6-1 to TRBJ2-5; the D gene is possibly TRBD1 (6 bases). Germline-derived CDR1 and CDR2 are MNHNS and SASEGT. The V end lost 1 base, the J end lost 7 bases, and 19 bases lay between the germline ends. The CDR3 is made up of 16 amino acids. The CDR3 spells CASSEGTAGARGTQYF. In nucleotides, the CDR3 is TGTGCCAGCAGTGAAGGGACAGCAGGTGCCCGGGGGACCCAGTACTTC.

This sequence joins TRBV2 and TRBJ2-5, with D possibly TRBD1 on 6 matching bases. V lost 7 bases to trimming and J lost 4 bases, with 25 bases between them. The CDR3 sequence is 17 residues long. The germline V gene encodes CDR1 SNHLY and CDR2 FYNNEI. CDR3 coding DNA: TGTGCCAGCACCCGAGGGCTAGTGGGGGCGAGTAGAGAGACCCAGTACTTC. Its translation: CASTRGLVGASRETQYF. The whole variable domain, remainder taken from reference TRBV2 and TRBJ2-5, is EPEVTQTPSHQVTQMGQEVILRCVPISNHLYFYWYRQILGQKVEFLVSFYNNEISEKSEIFDDQFSVERPDGSNFTLKIRSTKLEDSAMYFCASTRGLVGASRETQYFGPGTRLLVL.

DNA of the CDR3: TGTGCCAGCAGCTTAAGGAGCAATGAAAAACTGTTTTTT. It yields the protein CASSLRSNEKLFF. The rearrangement links TRBV7-9 to TRBJ1-4; unclear D gene. Trimming took 2 bases from V and 5 from J, leaving 6 bases between them. The CDR3 loop spans 13 amino acids. Per germline, CDR1 SEHNR and CDR2 FQNEAQ (reference sequence).

In its sample, this clone was seen once. This rearrangement joins TRBV25-1 to TRBJ1-4; no firm D call. Trimming cost V 0 bases and J 12 bases, with 14 bases left between them. There are 14 residues in the CDR3. Looked up from germline, CDR1 is MGHDK and CDR2 is SYGVNS. CDR3 loop: CASSEYASAQQLFF. The CDR3 DNA sequence: TGTGCCAGCAGTGAATATGCCAGTGCCCAACAACTGTTTTTT.

This clone was seen a few times. The V and J genes are TRBV7-9 and TRBJ1-4, with 7 positions matching TRBD1. The trim removed 1 base at V and 7 bases at J, leaving 6 bases unmatched. This CDR3 contains 15 residues. Per germline, CDR1 SEHNR and CDR2 FQNEAQ (reference sequence). The DNA for the CDR3 is TGTGCCAGCAGCTTAGGACGACAGGGTGGTGAAAAACTGTTTTTT. It codes for CASSLGRQGGEKLFF.

The genes are TRBV6-6 and TRBJ1-1; D might be TRBD1 (5 bases). This CDR3 comprises 13 residues. V was clipped by 2 bases and J by 6 bases, with 10 bases between them. Germline assignment: CDR1 MNHNY and CDR2 SVGAGI (reference sequence). The CDR3 loop reads CASSYQGVAEAFF. The CDR3 nucleotides read TGTGCCAGCAGTTACCAGGGTGTTGCTGAAGCTTTCTTT.

The V gene is TRBV11-1, the J gene TRBJ2-1; TRBD2 matches at 9 bases. After removal of 4 bases from V and 8 bases from J, the junction contained 9 bases not matched to a gene. The CDR3 runs 15 residues. Germline CDR1 SGHAT, CDR2 FQDESV (reference sequence). CDR3 sequence: CASSSWGLASDEQFF. The CDR3 DNA sequence: TGTGCCAGCAGCTCTTGGGGACTAGCATCGGATGAGCAGTTCTTC.

This sequence joins TRBV11-2 and TRBJ1-6, with D unresolved. The V gene's germline CDR1 is SGHAT and CDR2 FQNNGV. The length of the CDR3 is 16 residues. Trimming pared 5 bases from V and 3 bases from J, leaving 14 bases between. This chain's CDR3 is CASSLGRTNYNSPLHF. The CDR3 DNA follows: TGTGCCAGCAGCCTAGGGAGGACCAACTATAATTCACCCCTCCACTTT.

This chain's CDR3 is CASSAAGANTGELFF. DNA for the CDR3: TGCGCCAGCAGCGCCGCAGGGGCGAACACCGGGGAGCTGTTTTTT. V is TRBV5-1 and J is TRBJ2-2, with a possible D match to TRBD1 (6 bases). The CDR3 consists of 15 residues. CDR1 and CDR2 from the germline V gene are SGHRS and YFSETQ. Trimming took off 4 bases at V and 0 bases at J, with 10 bases between the two ends.

CDR3 protein: CASSPKILGASGELFF. CDR3 DNA sequence: TGTGCCAGCAGCCCCAAAATTCTGGGGGCGAGTGGGGAGCTGTTTTTT. This rearrangement joins TRBV5-5 to TRBJ2-2; tentatively, D is TRBD1 (6 bases). This CDR3 region has 16 residues. Germline CDR1 is SGHKS and CDR2 is YYEKEE (reference sequence). V dropped 4 bases and J dropped 8 bases, with 21 bases sitting between them.

Written as DNA, the CDR3 is TGTGCCTGGAGTCCCGGGGGGGCCACCGGGGAGCTGTTTTTT. It is translated as CAWSPGGATGELFF. The V call is TRBV30, the J call TRBJ2-2; 8 bases are shared with TRBD2. CDR3 length: 14 residues. Germline V gives CDR1 GTSNPN, CDR2 SVGIG (reference sequence). The V segment lost 2 bases and the J segment 4 bases; nucleotides outside the gene matches: 3.

This clone came up a few times. The chain recombines TRBV6-1 with TRBJ2-7; 9 positions agree with TRBD1. V shed 8 bases, J shed 3 bases, and the junction held 11 bases outside the gene matches. Germline V gives CDR1 MNHNS, CDR2 SASEGT. This CDR3 comprises 15 residues. The CDR3 loop reads CASSRTGTGIYEQYF. CDR3 nucleotide sequence: TGTGCCAGCTCTCGTACCGGGACAGGGATCTACGAGCAGTACTTC.